This T cell receptor beta chain is from a study of beta chain features in type 1 diabetes. Study-level results: TCRB CDR3 length was moderately but significantly reduced in all four CD4+ subsets of Type 1 diabetes patients.

Expressed TCRB transcripts were sequenced after all isolated RNA was converted to cDNA. Profiled with immunoSEQ multiplex PCR; TCRdb holds only in-frame clones, not every one. Of 600,000 to 700,000 clones listed, around an eighth are singletons. Averaging about 116 mL, one heparinised blood draw came from each individual donor. CD4+ naive, central memory, regulatory and stem cell-like memory cells were sorted via CD45RO/CCR7/CD25/CD127/CD95/CD27. The CDR3 loop spans 15 amino acids. CDR1 is MNHEY, CDR2 SVGAGI, per germline. The germline V and J ends were trimmed by 10 bases and 6 bases, with 24 bases remaining between them. For this clone: Antigen specificity is unknown.

The receptor was isolated from a man aged 18 to 29 with type 1 diabetes. This chain joins TRBV6-5 and TRBJ1-2, with TRBD1 as a possible D gene (5 bases). The sequenced material came from naive CD4+ T cells from blood. This CDR3 reads CATSLGPTGDHGYTF. CDR3 sequence (DNA): TGTGCCACCTCCTTGGGCCCTACAGGCGACCATGGCTACACCTTC.